This is a list of T cell receptor beta chains from one sample in a study of T cells in Graves' hyperthyroidism and ophthalmopathy. A single record per CDR3 protein comes from TCRdb applying MiXCR to the multiplex PCR reads. The sample includes 210,000 or so distinct CDR3 sequences, approximately 17% seen only once; the top ten take roughly 50%. The source material was blood. These receptors all come from a man between 45 and 60 years old with Graves' hyperthyroidism. CDR3s include the opening cysteine and the closing phenylalanine or tryptophan. The D gene is left open where the match is weak. Some rows have no size entry. The others give once, few or many, or a class for an expanded clone.

v_gene	d_gene	j_gene	abundance	CDR3aa	CDR3nt
TRBV5-6	-	TRBJ2-2	few	CASSSYVTGSGELFF	TGTGCCAGCAGCTCATACGTCACAGGTTCCGGGGAGCTGTTTTTT
TRBV3-1	TRBD2	TRBJ2-1	many	CASSQDLFRTSYNEQFF	TGTGCCAGCAGCCAAGATCTCTTTAGGACTAGCTACAATGAGCAGTTCTTC
TRBV9	-	TRBJ2-6	-	CASSWGGDSGANVLTF	TGTGCCAGCAGCTGGGGCGGAGATTCTGGGGCCAACGTCCTGACTTTC
TRBV5-1	-	TRBJ2-1	many	CASSLAGTSYNEQFF	TGCGCCAGCAGCTTGGCCGGGACGTCCTACAATGAGCAGTTCTTC
TRBV4-1	TRBD2	TRBJ2-3	few	CASSQDVAGATDTQYF	TGCGCCAGCAGCCAAGACGTAGCGGGGGCCACAGATACGCAGTATTTT
TRBV25-1	-	TRBJ2-5	-	CASSLKQETQYF	TGTGCCAGCAGTCTTAAACAAGAGACCCAGTACTTC
TRBV29-1	TRBD2	TRBJ2-3	few	CSVATSGRGTDTQYF	TGCAGCGTGGCGACTAGCGGACGAGGGACAGATACGCAGTATTTT
TRBV7-9	TRBD2	TRBJ2-5	many	CASSQTAGGPETQYF	TGTGCCAGCAGCCAAACGGCGGGAGGGCCGGAGACCCAGTACTTC
TRBV20-1	-	TRBJ1-1	many	CSASRGEAFF	TGCAGTGCTAGTCGTGGAGAAGCTTTCTTT
TRBV20-1	TRBD1	TRBJ2-1	few	CSATDRGGRGVGGEQFF	TGCAGTGCTACTGACAGGGGGGGTAGGGGGGTTGGTGGTGAGCAGTTCTTC
TRBV28	-	TRBJ1-5	many	CASSQQRGSNQPQHF	TGTGCCAGCAGCCAACAGAGGGGTAGCAATCAGCCCCAGCATTTT
TRBV27	TRBD1	TRBJ1-5	once	CASSATGGRRNQPQHF	TGTGCCAGCAGTGCTACAGGGGGCAGGCGCAATCAGCCCCAGCATTTT
TRBV28	-	TRBJ2-6	many	CASSPSRRGVRDGEARANVLTF	TGTGCCAGCAGTCCCTCCCGGAGGGGGGTCCGGGACGGGGAGGCCCGGGCCAACGTCCTGACTTTC
TRBV7-9	TRBD2	TRBJ2-3	-	CASRQTSGRTDTQYF	TGTGCCAGCAGACAAACTAGCGGGAGAACAGATACGCAGTATTTT
TRBV11-2	-	TRBJ2-1	many	CASSLRPAGENEQFF	TGTGCCAGCAGCTTAAGACCAGCGGGTGAAAATGAGCAGTTCTTC
TRBV5-8	-	TRBJ2-5	-	CASSFRRAKETQYF	TGTGCCAGCAGCTTTCGGAGGGCCAAGGAGACCCAGTACTTC
TRBV4-2	TRBD1	TRBJ2-2	-	CASARDRGTGELFF	TGTGCCAGCGCCCGGGACAGGGGGACCGGGGAGCTGTTTTTT
TRBV20-1	-	TRBJ2-3	many	CSVQISGTDTQYF	TGCAGTGTTCAGATAAGCGGCACAGATACGCAGTATTTT
TRBV15	TRBD1	TRBJ2-1	many	CATSRDWTGGFNEQFF	TGTGCCACCAGCAGAGATTGGACAGGGGGATTCAATGAGCAGTTCTTC
TRBV5-6	TRBD2	TRBJ2-5	-	CASSLRTSGRVETQYF	TGTGCCAGCAGCTTGAGGACTAGCGGGAGGGTGGAGACCCAGTACTTC
TRBV19	TRBD1	TRBJ2-5	few	CASSQDRGPSRETQYF	TGTGCCAGTAGCCAGGACAGGGGCCCCAGTAGAGAGACCCAGTACTTC
TRBV7-8	-	TRBJ2-5	many	CASSLERQTQYF	TGTGCCAGCAGCTTAGAACGGCAGACCCAGTACTTC
TRBV3-1	TRBD2	TRBJ2-7	many	CASSPIAGGVGEQYF	TGTGCCAGCAGCCCTATAGCGGGAGGAGTTGGCGAGCAGTACTTC
TRBV6-1	-	TRBJ2-5	many	CASSESGGETQYF	TGTGCCAGCAGCGAATCGGGTGGGGAGACCCAGTACTTC
TRBV20-1	TRBD1	TRBJ2-1	-	CSVRQGAYNEQFF	TGCAGTGTTAGGCAGGGGGCCTACAATGAGCAGTTCTTC
TRBV18	-	TRBJ2-2	-	CASSTGVTGELFF	TGTGCCAGCTCTACTGGGGTCACCGGGGAGCTGTTTTTT
TRBV10-3	-	TRBJ1-1	few	CAISESTQGYTEAFF	TGTGCCATCAGTGAGTCGACTCAGGGTTACACTGAAGCTTTCTTT
TRBV6-1	-	TRBJ2-7	few	CASSGVLQSEQYF	TGTGCCAGCAGTGGAGTGCTGCAGTCCGAGCAGTACTTC
TRBV28	-	TRBJ2-3	many	CASIGPTTERSSGDTQYF	TGTGCCAGCATAGGCCCTACGACAGAGCGTAGTTCAGGGGATACGCAGTATTTT
TRBV7-6	-	TRBJ2-4	few	CASSLGGAKNIQYF	TGTGCCAGCAGCTTGGGGGGTGCCAAAAACATTCAGTACTTC
TRBV7-9	-	TRBJ2-1	many	CASSLGPIVEQFF	TGTGCCAGCAGCTTAGGACCCATAGTAGAGCAGTTCTTC
TRBV20-1	-	TRBJ2-1	-	CSARTRAVSEQFF	TGCAGTGCTAGAACAAGGGCGGTATCTGAGCAGTTCTTC
TRBV19	TRBD1	TRBJ1-2	-	CASSTGQGAHGYTF	TGTGCCAGTAGTACGGGACAGGGGGCGCATGGCTACACCTTC
TRBV12-5	-	TRBJ2-7	many	CASGLVWAGPYEQYF	TGTGCTAGTGGTTTGGTATGGGCGGGGCCCTACGAGCAGTACTTC
TRBV2	TRBD2	TRBJ2-3	many	CATLLRLSGMTDTQYF	TGTGCCACACTTCTCAGGTTAAGCGGGATGACAGATACGCAGTATTTT
TRBV28	-	TRBJ2-7	-	CASSLWGKEQYF	TGTGCCAGCAGTTTATGGGGTAAGGAGCAGTACTTC
TRBV18	TRBD2	TRBJ2-3	-	CASSPGGGSTDTQYF	TGTGCCAGCTCACCGGGCGGGGGAAGCACAGATACGCAGTATTTT
TRBV12-3/TRBV12-4	TRBD1	TRBJ2-3	many	CASTHYRGGTDTQYF	TGTGCCAGCACCCACTACAGGGGTGGGACAGATACGCAGTATTTT
TRBV20-1	-	TRBJ1-5	few	CSARQSNQPQHF	TGCAGTGCCCGACAGAGCAATCAGCCCCAGCATTTT
TRBV20-1	TRBD2	TRBJ2-7	-	CSADGTSGGGQYF	TGCAGTGCAGACGGGACTAGCGGGGGCGGGCAGTACTTC
TRBV11-3	-	TRBJ2-2	-	CASSRPPLSTGELFF	TGTGCCAGCAGTCGGCCCCCCTTAAGCACCGGGGAGCTGTTTTTT
TRBV27	-	TRBJ2-6	-	CASRGSSGANVLTF	TGTGCCAGCAGGGGGAGCTCTGGGGCCAACGTCCTGACTTTC
TRBV7-8	-	TRBJ2-7	-	CASSRISTYEQYF	TGTGCCAGCAGTCGGATAAGCACCTACGAGCAGTACTTC
TRBV19	-	TRBJ2-7	-	CASSEGFNEQYF	TGTGCCAGTAGTGAGGGGTTCAACGAGCAGTACTTC
TRBV4-1	TRBD1	TRBJ2-7	few	CASSQDQGGAYEQYF	TGCGCCAGCAGCCAAGATCAAGGGGGCGCCTACGAGCAGTACTTC
TRBV18	-	TRBJ2-7	once	CASSPGIGDYEQYF	TGTGCCAGCTCACCAGGGATCGGGGACTACGAGCAGTACTTC
TRBV5-1	-	TRBJ2-1	many	CASSLALDSSYNEQFF	TGCGCCAGCAGCTTGGCCCTGGACAGCTCCTACAATGAGCAGTTCTTC
TRBV10-2	TRBD1	TRBJ2-7	many	CASRTLRDRAYEQYF	TGCGCCAGCAGGACCCTCCGGGACAGGGCCTACGAGCAGTACTTC
TRBV30	TRBD1	TRBJ2-1	many	CAWSVGQGAVNEQFF	TGTGCCTGGAGTGTCGGCCAGGGGGCGGTCAATGAGCAGTTCTTC
TRBV7-2	TRBD2	TRBJ2-7	many	CASSLDPPGLAGGVDEQYF	TGTGCCAGCAGCTTGGATCCCCCGGGACTAGCGGGAGGGGTTGACGAGCAGTACTTC
TRBV20-1	-	TRBJ1-5	-	CSATPLGPINQPQHF	TGCAGTGCTACGCCGCTGGGACCGATAAATCAGCCCCAGCATTTT
TRBV11-2	TRBD2	TRBJ2-1	many	CASSLSLILAADNEQFF	TGTGCCAGCAGCTTATCCCTCATCCTAGCGGCAGACAATGAGCAGTTCTTC
TRBV7-2	-	TRBJ2-5	many	CASSFQGSQETQYF	TGTGCCAGCAGCTTTCAAGGGTCCCAAGAGACCCAGTACTTC
TRBV12-3/TRBV12-4	-	TRBJ2-3	-	CANSSSDTQYF	TGTGCCAACAGTTCTTCAGATACGCAGTATTTT
TRBV5-5	-	TRBJ2-1	many	CASSLEELPAGNEQFF	TGTGCCAGCAGCCTGGAAGAGCTACCAGCGGGCAATGAGCAGTTCTTC